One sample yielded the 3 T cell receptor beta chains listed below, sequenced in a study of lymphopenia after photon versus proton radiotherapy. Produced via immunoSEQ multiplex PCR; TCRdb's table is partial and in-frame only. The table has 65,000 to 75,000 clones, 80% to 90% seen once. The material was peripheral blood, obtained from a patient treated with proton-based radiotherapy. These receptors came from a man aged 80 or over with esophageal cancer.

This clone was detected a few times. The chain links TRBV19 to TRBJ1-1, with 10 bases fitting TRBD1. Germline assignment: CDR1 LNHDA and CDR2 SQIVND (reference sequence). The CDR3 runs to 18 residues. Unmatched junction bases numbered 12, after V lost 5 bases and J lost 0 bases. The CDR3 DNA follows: TGTGCCAGTAGTCTCGCCGGGACAGGGGCGATCATGAACACTGAAGCTTTCTTT. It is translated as CASSLAGTGAIMNTEAFF.

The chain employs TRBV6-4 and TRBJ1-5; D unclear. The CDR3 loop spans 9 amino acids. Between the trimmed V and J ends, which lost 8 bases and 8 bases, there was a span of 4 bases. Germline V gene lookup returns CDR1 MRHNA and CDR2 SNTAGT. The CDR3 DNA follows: TGTGCCAGCCTGGAGCCCCAGCATTTT. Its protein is CASLEPQHF.

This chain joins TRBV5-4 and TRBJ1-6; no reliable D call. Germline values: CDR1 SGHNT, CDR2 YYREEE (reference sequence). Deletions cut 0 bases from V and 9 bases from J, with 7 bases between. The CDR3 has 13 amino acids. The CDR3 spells CASSLEGISPLHF. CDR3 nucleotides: TGTGCCAGCAGCTTGGAAGGGATTTCACCCCTCCACTTT.